This entry lists 24 T cell receptor beta chains sequenced from one sample in a study of long-term antiretroviral therapy in people with HIV. Running of the v3.0 immunoSEQ assay took place at survey level. TCRdb keeps only in-frame clones here, not all; method: immunoSEQ multiplex PCR. Of 30,000 to 35,000 clones listed, more than 95% are singletons. Source: unsorted PBMCs, taken 6.9 years after starting antiretroviral therapy. The origin of the receptors is a man aged 25 to 40 with HIV.

The rearrangement joins TRBV27 to TRBJ2-7; the D gene is possibly TRBD1 (6 bases). The CDR3 totals 12 residues. Trimming took 8 bases from V and 4 from J, leaving 12 bases between them. The germline V gene has CDR1 MNHEY and CDR2 SMNVEV (reference sequence). CDR3 in DNA: TGTGCCAGCGGATACAGGGAGTACGAGCAGTACTTC. Translating it yields CASGYREYEQYF.

The DNA of the CDR3 is TGTGCCATCAGTGATCAGGGTACAGATACGCAGTATTTT. It codes for CAISDQGTDTQYF. This sequence joins TRBV10-3 and TRBJ2-3; TRBD1 is a possible D gene (5 bases). Deletions cut 3 bases from V and 3 bases from J, with 7 bases between. This CDR3 region has 13 residues. CDR1 is ENHRY, CDR2 SYGVKD, per germline.

This chain connects TRBV15 to TRBJ2-5, with no clear D. Germline V gene lookup returns CDR1 LNHNV and CDR2 YYDKDF (reference sequence). The CDR3 has 13 amino acids. Trimming shortened V by 1 base and J by 2 bases, and 5 bases separated the two germline ends. CDR3 bases: TGTGCCACCAGCAGAGTTAGTCAAGAGACCCAGTACTTC. It translates to CATSRVSQETQYF.

V gene TRBV30 combines with J gene TRBJ1-4; the D is unclear. The CDR3 covers 13 residues. The ends were cut back, 1 base at V and 4 bases at J, with 7 bases in the middle. Germline V lookup: CDR1 GTSNPN, CDR2 SVGIG (reference sequence). This chain's CDR3 is CAWSAGVNEKLFF. The CDR3 region has the DNA TGTGCCTGGAGTGCCGGGGTTAATGAAAAACTGTTTTTT.

The rearrangement joins TRBV4-1 to TRBJ2-5, with D perhaps TRBD2 (6 bases). The CDR3 spans 16 residues. V was trimmed by 1 base and J by 5 bases, leaving 17 bases between them. The germline V gene encodes CDR1 MGHRA and CDR2 YSYEKL. The CDR3 protein is CASSQGVEGGEETQYF. The CDR3 DNA follows: TGCGCCAGCAGCCAAGGGGTGGAGGGTGGTGAGGAGACCCAGTACTTC.

V gene TRBV6-6 combines with J gene TRBJ2-5, with 10 bases that match TRBD1. The J segment lost 5 bases and the V segment lost 2 bases, leaving 8 bases of the junction unmatched. This CDR3 spans 16 amino acids. Germline lookup yields CDR1 MNHNY and CDR2 SVGAGI (reference sequence). The CDR3 spells CASSYLDRGLGETQYF. The CDR3 nucleotides are TGTGCCAGCAGTTACCTTGACAGGGGGCTAGGGGAGACCCAGTACTTC.

The chain is built from TRBV10-3 and TRBJ1-3; unclear D gene. Looked up from germline, CDR1 is ENHRY and CDR2 is SYGVKD. Trimming took off 2 bases at V and 0 bases at J, with 5 bases between the two ends. The length of the CDR3 is 14 residues. The CDR3 loop reads CAISERSSGNTIYF. As DNA, the CDR3 is TGTGCCATCAGTGAGAGGAGCTCTGGAAACACCATATATTTT.

The chain combines TRBV6-4 with TRBJ2-2, with no clear D. There are 16 residues in the CDR3. Trimming cost V 9 bases and J 2 bases, with 19 bases left between them. In germline, CDR1 is MRHNA, CDR2 SNTAGT. In nucleotides, the CDR3 is TGTGCCAGTCCTTGTACAGATTATGCAAACACCGGGGAGCTGTTTTTT. As protein: CASPCTDYANTGELFF.

The V and J genes are TRBV7-8 and TRBJ2-5; TRBD2 is a possible D gene (6 bases). The J call could be wrong; TRBJ2-7 is a better fit for the DNA end. The CDR3 covers 14 residues. Germline V gene lookup returns CDR1 SGHVS and CDR2 FQNEAQ. The CDR3 sequence: CASSLVGLGDEQYF. CDR3 bases: TGTGCCAGCAGCTTAGTGGGACTTGGGGACGAGCAGTACTTC.

V usage is TRBV4-3 and J usage is TRBJ1-4; no clear D gene. In germline, CDR1 is LGHNA, CDR2 YSLEER. V lost 10 bases and J lost 0, with 12 bases in between. This CDR3 contains 14 residues. CDR3 DNA sequence: TGCGCCACCTCTAAGGATGCAACTAATGAAAAACTGTTTTTT. Its protein is CATSKDATNEKLFF.

CDR3 nucleotides: TGCGCCAGCAGCCAAGATTCCGGGCCGGGATACGAGCAGTACTTC. As protein: CASSQDSGPGYEQYF. The chain joins TRBV4-3 to TRBJ2-7, with a possible D match to TRBD2 (5 bases). The CDR3 covers 15 residues. Germline V gene lookup returns CDR1 LGHNA and CDR2 YSLEER. Trimming removed 0 bases at V and 4 bases at J, with 13 bases between.

The genes are TRBV7-9 and TRBJ1-1, with 9 bases that match TRBD1. The germline CDR1 and CDR2 sequences are SEHNR and FQNEAQ (reference sequence). This CDR3 comprises 14 residues. The V gene end was trimmed by 5 bases and the J gene end by 5 bases; junction bases not matched to a gene: 6. CDR3 sequence (DNA): TGTGCCAGCAGCGACCGGACAGGGGCAACTGAAGCTTTCTTT. Translated, it gives CASSDRTGATEAFF. Full variable domain (missing parts from reference TRBV7-9 and TRBJ1-1): DTGVSQNPRHKITKRGQNVTFRCDPISEHNRLYWYRQTLGQGPEFLTYFQNEAQLEKSRLLSDRFSAERPKGSFSTLEIQRTEQGDSAMYLCASSDRTGATEAFFGQGTRLTVV.

This rearrangement joins TRBV15 to TRBJ2-5, with D maybe TRBD1 (5 bases). There are 13 residues in the CDR3. V lost 5 bases and J lost 2, with 9 bases in between. Germline values: CDR1 LNHNV, CDR2 YYDKDF (reference sequence). CDR3 bases: TGTGCCACCAGCCCGACAGATCAAGAGACCCAGTACTTC. It translates to CATSPTDQETQYF.

This chain uses TRBV14 with TRBJ2-2; no clear D gene. Between the trimmed V and J ends, which lost 3 bases and 9 bases, there was a span of 5 bases. Germline V gives CDR1 SGHDN, CDR2 FVKESK. CDR3 size: 11 residues. The CDR3, as DNA: TGTGCCAGCAGCCAGCACCGGGAGCTGTTTTTT. It codes for CASSQHRELFF.

The V and J genes are TRBV6-1 and TRBJ1-6, with 7 bases aligning to TRBD1. CDR1 and CDR2 from the germline V gene are MNHNS and SASEGT. This CDR3 contains 14 residues. V was clipped by 4 bases and J by 7 bases; unmatched bases: 4. The CDR3 sequence is CASSVQGENSPLHF. The DNA for the CDR3 is TGTGCCAGCAGTGTTCAGGGGGAAAATTCACCCCTCCACTTT.

The V and J genes are TRBV9 and TRBJ2-1; D is possibly TRBD1 or TRBD2 (6 bases each). Deletions cut 0 bases from V and 0 bases from J, with 7 bases between. This CDR3 has 15 amino acids. Per germline, CDR1 SGDLS and CDR2 YYNGEE. The CDR3 DNA follows: TGTGCCAGCAGCGTAGAGGGGGGCTCCTACAATGAGCAGTTCTTC. Translation: CASSVEGGSYNEQFF.

The chain is built from TRBV19 and TRBJ1-5; D gene uncertain. V dropped 3 bases and J dropped 3 bases, with 15 bases sitting between them. This CDR3 has 16 amino acids. Per the germline V gene, CDR1 is LNHDA and CDR2 is SQIVND (reference sequence). This chain's CDR3 is CASSIERQVTNQPQHF. The CDR3, as DNA: TGTGCCAGTAGTATCGAGAGGCAGGTTACCAATCAGCCCCAGCATTTT.

This clone was counted a single time. J is TRBJ1-2 and V is TRBV5-6; D unclear. This CDR3 has 13 residues. Germline values: CDR1 SGHDT, CDR2 YYEEEE. The germline V and J ends were trimmed by 0 bases and 8 bases, with 11 bases remaining between them. CDR3 DNA sequence: TGTGCCAGCAGCTTGGCCCCCGGAGGCGGCTACACCTTC. Its translation: CASSLAPGGGYTF.

The rearrangement links TRBV2 to TRBJ2-7, with D unresolved. Deletions cut 3 bases from V and 5 bases from J, with 5 bases between. Germline values: CDR1 SNHLY, CDR2 FYNNEI. This CDR3 has 11 amino acids. The CDR3 loop reads CASSETNEQYF. In DNA form, the CDR3 reads TGTGCCAGCAGTGAGACGAACGAGCAGTACTTC.

The J gene is TRBJ2-7, the V gene TRBV7-9; D possibly corresponds to TRBD2 (6 bases). Germline V CDR1 and CDR2: SEHNR, FQNEAQ (reference sequence). This CDR3 is 15 amino acids long. Trimming removed 5 bases at V and 0 bases at J, with 14 bases between. The chain's CDR3 is CASSPGGPTSYEQYF. The CDR3 nucleotides read TGTGCCAGCAGCCCAGGAGGGCCAACCTCCTACGAGCAGTACTTC.

CDR3 residues: CASRGLAGGRVTDTQYF. The CDR3, as DNA: TGCGCCAGCAGAGGGCTAGCGGGAGGGCGAGTCACAGATACGCAGTATTTT. The gene calls are TRBV4-1 and TRBJ2-3; TRBD2 matches 12 bases. The CDR3 consists of 17 residues. Trimming took 6 bases from V and 2 from J; bases not matched to a gene: 9. Germline-derived CDR1 and CDR2 are MGHRA and YSYEKL.

The chain links TRBV4-3 to TRBJ1-6; tentatively, D is TRBD1 (5 bases). The CDR3 totals 16 residues. The V gene's germline CDR1 is LGHNA and CDR2 YSLEER. The V and J ends lost 0 bases and 8 bases respectively, with 14 bases between them. The CDR3, as DNA: TGCGCCAGCAGCCAAGATCGGGGGACGTTTGATTCACCCCTCCACTTT. Protein product: CASSQDRGTFDSPLHF.

The gene calls are TRBV4-2 and TRBJ2-5; D ambiguous. Trimming pared 1 base from V and 5 bases from J, leaving 20 bases between. CDR1 and CDR2 (germline): LGHNA, YNFKEQ. CDR3 size: 17 residues. Here the CDR3 DNA reads TGTGCCAGCAGCCAAGGGCCCTCCCTCAGAGGCCGGGAGACCCAGTACTTC. Amino acids: CASSQGPSLRGRETQYF.

The V and J genes are TRBV6-6 and TRBJ2-1; possibly TRBD1 for D (6 bases). V lost 8 bases to trimming and J lost 7 bases, with 12 bases between them. The CDR3 spans 12 residues. Germline V gene sequence: CDR1 MNHNY, CDR2 SVGAGI (reference sequence). CDR3 bases: TGTGCCAGCGGATACAGGGCGAATGAGCAGTTCTTC. Its translation is CASGYRANEQFF.